In its sample, the clone carrying this TCR beta chain was seen a few times. Its antigen is as yet unknown. Germline V gene data show CDR1 as SNHLY and CDR2 as FYNNEI. This CDR3 contains 14 residues. Between the trimmed V and J ends, which lost 5 bases and 5 bases, there was a span of 15 bases. The data are from a study of shared clonotypes between healthy human individuals. Study-wide points: Investigators expected sequencing depth to affect clonotype sharing among donors.

Unsorted PBMC DNA sequencing spanned ten immunoSEQ deep assay plates. Libraries were prepared by immunoSEQ multiplex PCR; TCRdb keeps only in-frame clonotypes and omits some of them. The data show about 480,000 clones, less than 85% seen once. The sample comprised PBMCs. The receptor's source is a woman aged 40 to 50 in good health. Some clones in this sample may be carry-over from other donors' samples. J is TRBJ1-1 and V is TRBV2; weak D call: TRBD1 (5 bases). Written as DNA, the CDR3 is TGTGCCAGCAGTCCCAGGGTCCTTGGGACTGAAGCTTTCTTT. Protein: CASSPRVLGTEAFF.